This TCR beta chain was sequenced for a study of T cell repertoires in cytomegalovirus infection. Whole-study context: Recently described HLA-C-restricted plus well-studied HLA-B-restricted CMV epitopes were used.

V lost 0 bases and J lost 7, with 10 bases in between. This CDR3 is built from 13 residues. The germline V gene has CDR1 GTSNPN and CDR2 SVGIG (reference sequence). Regarding this clonotype: Its target is unknown.

General study findings and limits: The cumulative frequency of public TCR beta families distinguished individuals who carried CMV together with the relevant HLA.

Each CDR3 protein gets one entry after TCRdb re-called the reads with MiXCR. The table shows a few hundred thousand distinct CDR3 sequences, with 42% occurring only once. The rearrangement joins TRBV30 to TRBJ1-5, with D uncertain. This clonotype originated in a human donor in good health (CMV status not recorded). Some clones in this sample may be carry-over from other donors' samples. This sample comprised cultured PBMCs, obtained from culture after CMV antigen stimulation. The CDR3, as DNA: TGTGCCTGGAGTGTCAGGAGAAGCCAGCCCCAGCATTTT. Translating it yields CAWSVRRSQPQHF.